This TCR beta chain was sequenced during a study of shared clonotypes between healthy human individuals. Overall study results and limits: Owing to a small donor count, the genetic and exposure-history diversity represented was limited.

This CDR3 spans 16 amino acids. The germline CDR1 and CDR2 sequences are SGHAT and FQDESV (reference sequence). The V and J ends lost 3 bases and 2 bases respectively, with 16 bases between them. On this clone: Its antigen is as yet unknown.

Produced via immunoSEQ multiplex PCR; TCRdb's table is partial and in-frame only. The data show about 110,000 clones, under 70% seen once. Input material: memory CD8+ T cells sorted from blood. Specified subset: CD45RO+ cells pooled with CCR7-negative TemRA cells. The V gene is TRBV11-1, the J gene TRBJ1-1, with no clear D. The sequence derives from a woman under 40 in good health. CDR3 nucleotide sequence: TGTGCCAGCAGCTTCTTAGGCACCGGGAGAAACACTGAAGCTTTCTTT. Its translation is CASSFLGTGRNTEAFF.